This TCR beta chain stems from a study of human T cells and chemical hapten exposure. Points on this clonotype: Its cognate antigen is unknown.

The germline CDR1 and CDR2 sequences are MNHEY and SVGEGT. The CDR3 has 19 residues. The ends were cut back, 0 bases at V and 8 bases at J, with 23 bases in the middle. As processed by the authors: Sample TCR totals centred on a median of approximately 95,000, ranging about 20,000 to 690,600. TCRdb re-derived calls from the RACE reads in MiXCR, one entry per CDR3 protein. TCRdb's processing, not the study's, gives the V and J calls here. The data contain fewer than 95,000 distinct CDR3 sequences, approximately 10% of them seen just once; the ten biggest clones take up more than 2%. The time point denotes: patch test 2, 6 weeks after DPC sensitization. Specified treatment: therapeutic diphenylcyclopropenone sensitization with weekly scalp DPC. Study results and limitations: Expanded TCRs showed more large CDR3 clusters than pre-sensitization or healthy control sets.

The genes are TRBV6-2 or TRBV6-3 and TRBJ1-6; TRBD1 is a possible D gene (6 bases). The receptor's source is a middle-aged man with alopecia areata. Some clones in this sample may be carry-over from other donors' samples. Sample: whole blood, taken in connection with sensitization to the hapten diphenylcyclopropenone (DPC). CDR3 sequence reads: CASSYSKDVDRLYYSPLHF. CDR3 DNA: TGTGCCAGCAGTTACTCGAAGGATGTCGACAGGTTATACTATTCACCCCTCCACTTT.